These T cell receptor beta chains were read from a single sample in a study of T cells in Graves' hyperthyroidism and ophthalmopathy. MiXCR, run by TCRdb on the multiplex PCR reads, gives a single entry per CDR3 protein. The data contain 600,000 to 750,000 distinct CDR3 sequences, roughly a sixth of them singletons. Sequenced input: blood. The receptors here all came from a man aged 45-60 years with Graves' hyperthyroidism. The CDR3 runs from the conserved cysteine through the conserved F or W. The D gene is left open where the match is weak. Clone size appears in some rows only: once, few, many, or a class for an expanded clone.

.	TRBV11-2	TRBJ2-3	.	14	CASSPGTVADTQYF	TGTGCCAGCAGCCCCGGGACGGTAGCAGATACGCAGTATTTT
TRBD1	TRBV3-1	TRBJ1-4	.	17	CASSQDRRRAGGQKLFF	TGTGCCAGCAGCCAAGATCGGAGAAGGGCAGGGGGACAAAAACTGTTTTTT
TRBD2	TRBV30	TRBJ2-7	.	14	CAWSGLADSYEQYF	TGTGCCTGGAGTGGACTAGCGGATTCCTACGAGCAGTACTTC
TRBD1	TRBV27	TRBJ2-4	many	13	CATRDRVQNIQYF	TGTGCCACCCGGGACAGGGTCCAAAACATTCAGTACTTC
.	TRBV20-1	TRBJ2-7	.	16	CSASLGLLPRSYEQYF	TGCAGTGCTAGCCTCGGACTGTTACCTAGATCCTACGAGCAGTACTTC
TRBD1	TRBV11-2	TRBJ2-1	.	16	CASSLRGTGLYNEQFF	TGTGCCAGCAGCTTAAGAGGGACAGGGCTTTACAATGAGCAGTTCTTC
.	TRBV24-1	TRBJ1-4	.	15	CATSDSGTSNEKLFF	TGTGCCACCAGTGATAGCGGAACTTCTAATGAAAAACTGTTTTTT
TRBD1	TRBV6-1	TRBJ2-6	many	12	CATGQGVNVLTF	TGTGCCACCGGACAGGGAGTCAACGTCCTGACTTTC
TRBD1	TRBV3-1	TRBJ1-5	.	14	CASSLGGGERPQHF	TGTGCCAGCAGCTTGGGAGGGGGCGAGAGGCCCCAGCATTTT
.	TRBV28	TRBJ2-1	few	14	CASLTAQTYNEQFF	TGTGCCAGCCTCACGGCACAGACCTACAATGAGCAGTTCTTC
.	TRBV27	TRBJ2-1	few	14	CASTPGATYNEQFF	TGTGCCAGCACTCCGGGGGCGACCTACAATGAGCAGTTCTTC
.	TRBV19	TRBJ2-2	many	15	CATNRGGTNTGELFF	TGTGCCACCAATAGGGGCGGGACGAACACCGGGGAGCTGTTTTTT
.	TRBV11-2	TRBJ2-4	many	15	CASSLIHGLKNIQYF	TGTGCCAGCAGCTTAATCCACGGCCTAAAAAACATTCAGTACTTC
.	TRBV5-5	TRBJ1-1	many	14	CASSPPTRNTEAFF	TGTGCCAGCAGCCCCCCGACGAGGAACACTGAAGCTTTCTTT
TRBD1	TRBV18	TRBJ1-2	many	14	CASSPLDRPEGYTF	TGTGCCAGCTCACCGTTGGACAGGCCGGAGGGCTACACCTTC
TRBD2	TRBV2	TRBJ2-3	many	15	CATLTSGRVADTQYF	TGTGCCACCCTCACTAGCGGGAGGGTCGCAGATACGCAGTATTTT
.	TRBV6-2/TRBV6-3	TRBJ2-3	.	13	CASSSPGLQTQYF	TGTGCCAGCAGTTCCCCGGGACTCCAAACGCAGTATTTT
.	TRBV28	TRBJ2-1	few	12	CASSLQTREQFF	TGTGCCAGCAGTTTACAGACTAGGGAGCAGTTCTTC
TRBD1	TRBV28	TRBJ1-1	many	17	CASRAGTGLSPNTEAFF	TGTGCCAGCAGGGCCGGGACAGGCCTAAGTCCTAACACTGAAGCTTTCTTT
.	TRBV5-1	TRBJ2-1	many	11	CASSSGPEQFF	TGCGCCAGCAGCTCCGGACCTGAGCAGTTCTTC
TRBD1	TRBV14	TRBJ2-7	few	15	CASSSTGTGIYEQYF	TGTGCCAGCAGCTCGACCGGGACAGGCATCTACGAGCAGTACTTC
.	TRBV18	TRBJ2-1	.	12	CASSQRANEQFF	TGTGCCAGCTCACAGAGGGCCAATGAGCAGTTCTTC
TRBD1	TRBV6-5	TRBJ1-6	few	16	CASSYSKDRADPPLHF	TGTGCCAGCAGTTACTCGAAGGACAGGGCGGATCCCCCCCTCCACTTT
.	TRBV10-3	TRBJ2-7	.	16	CAISEGLGQGFGEQYF	TGTGCCATCAGTGAGGGCCTTGGGCAGGGGTTTGGCGAGCAGTACTTC
TRBD2	TRBV7-3	TRBJ2-3	many	16	CASSVLAGDGADTQYF	TGTGCCAGCAGCGTCCTAGCGGGAGATGGCGCAGATACGCAGTATTTT
TRBD2	TRBV19	TRBJ2-7	few	15	CASSTPGGRSDEQYF	TGTGCCAGTAGTACACCAGGCGGGAGGAGCGACGAGCAGTACTTC
.	TRBV2	TRBJ2-2	many	13	CASSLDNTGELFF	TGTGCCAGCAGCCTCGATAACACCGGGGAGCTGTTTTTT
.	TRBV11-2	TRBJ2-1	many	14	CASSRLVDSNEQFF	TGTGCCAGCAGCCGATTGGTCGACTCCAATGAGCAGTTCTTC
.	TRBV13	TRBJ2-1	many	14	CASSLGEDYNEQFF	TGTGCCAGCAGCTTGGGAGAGGATTACAATGAGCAGTTCTTC
TRBD1	TRBV27	TRBJ1-5	many	13	CASSTTGGQPQHF	TGTGCCAGCAGTACGACAGGGGGGCAGCCCCAGCATTTT
.	TRBV5-1	TRBJ1-2	few	14	CASSSGEGHYGYTF	TGCGCCAGCAGCTCAGGCGAGGGGCACTATGGCTACACCTTC
TRBD1	TRBV10-3	TRBJ1-1	.	16	CAIRGQGQDMNTEAFF	TGTGCCATCAGGGGACAGGGCCAGGATATGAACACTGAAGCTTTCTTT
.	TRBV19	TRBJ1-4	.	18	CASSSRRGFGDGLEKLFF	TGTGCCAGTAGTTCCCGCCGGGGTTTTGGGGACGGTCTCGAAAAACTGTTTTTT
TRBD2	TRBV9	TRBJ2-7	many	14	CASSGGGPGHEQYF	TGTGCCAGCAGCGGGGGGGGTCCGGGCCACGAGCAGTACTTC
.	TRBV7-8	TRBJ2-1	many	11	CASSRSNEQFF	TGTGCCAGCAGCCGGAGCAATGAGCAGTTCTTC
TRBD1	TRBV28	TRBJ2-7	many	14	CASSLDRDAYEQYF	TGTGCCAGCAGTTTGGACAGGGATGCCTACGAGCAGTACTTC